This TCR beta chain was sequenced for a study of blood T cell repertoires in COVID-19. The assay was immunoSEQ multiplex PCR, and TCRdb's table has in-frame clones only and misses some. The sample holds about 350,000 clones; 88% are singletons and the top ten take 1%. Recruitment covered about two dozen US areas and drew participants whose ages spanned roughly 18 to 100 years. Germline V lookup: CDR1 SEHNR, CDR2 FQNEAQ (reference sequence). The CDR3 has 14 residues. V lost 5 bases, J lost 2 bases, and 13 bases lay in between. The J gene is TRBJ2-7, the V gene TRBV7-9; D uncertain. Sequencing was carried out using PBMCs or T cells enriched from blood (not recorded which). This sequence originates from a woman aged 25 to 39 who had been exposed to COVID-19. The CDR3 sequence is CASSRYTIPYEQYF. DNA of the CDR3: TGTGCCAGCAGCCGATACACTATCCCCTACGAGCAGTACTTC.